These 21 T cell receptor beta chains share one sample of origin, sequenced in a study of T cells after yellow fever vaccination. TCRdb recomputed calls from the 5' RACE reads with MiXCR, one row per CDR3 protein. The sample contains under 150,000 distinct CDR3 sequences, around 7.7% of which appear only once. The material sequenced was CD4+ T cells sorted from PBMCs, taken 5 days after the yellow fever booster vaccination. The source is a man aged 30 to 45 who received the YFV17D yellow fever vaccine.

This clonotype was seen at least ten times. This chain joins TRBV4-3 and TRBJ2-2, with 7 bases that match TRBD2. This CDR3 comprises 17 residues. Germline V gene data show CDR1 as LGHNA and CDR2 as YSLEER. The V gene end was trimmed by 0 bases and the J gene end by 4 bases; junction bases not matched to a gene: 8. The CDR3 sequence is CASSQDFGGYGTGELFF. Here the CDR3 DNA reads TGCGCCAGCAGCCAAGATTTCGGGGGGTATGGCACCGGGGAGCTGTTTTTT.

This clonotype has at least ten counts. The chain links TRBV29-1 to TRBJ1-3; D is unclear. CDR1 and CDR2 (germline): SQVTM, ANQGSEA. V lost 5 bases to trimming and J lost 3 bases, with 11 bases between them. This CDR3 contains 13 residues. The CDR3 DNA reads TGCAGCGTTCGTGAGACCGTTGGAAACACCATATATTTT. It is translated as CSVRETVGNTIYF.

This clonotype was seen ten or more times. V gene TRBV7-2 combines with J gene TRBJ2-7; D is undetermined. The V and J ends lost 3 bases and 0 bases respectively, with 9 bases between them. This CDR3 contains 14 residues. The germline V gene has CDR1 SGHTA and CDR2 FQGNSA. The CDR3 reads CASSFGQSSYEQYF. In DNA, the CDR3 is TGTGCCAGCAGCTTCGGGCAAAGCTCCTACGAGCAGTACTTC.

This clonotype was observed many times. The gene calls are TRBV10-3 and TRBJ2-1; TRBD2 aligns across 9 bases. J was trimmed by 7 bases and V by 0 bases; bases with no gene match: 13. The CDR3 is 18 amino acids. Germline loops: CDR1 ENHRY, CDR2 SYGVKD. CDR3 nucleotides: TGTGCCATCAGTGAGTCTTTTACCGCGGGAGGGCCTGGGAATGAGCAGTTCTTC. This sequence encodes CAISESFTAGGPGNEQFF.

A remark on this clonotype: This could be a read error, since a much larger clone is one nucleotide away. This rearrangement joins TRBV6-2 or TRBV6-3 to TRBJ2-7, with D uncertain. The CDR3 runs to 10 residues. Germline CDR1 MNHEY, CDR2 SVGEGT. V shed 7 bases and J shed 6 bases, with 7 bases lying between them. The CDR3 nucleotides are TGTGCCAGCAAGAACGGCGAGCAGTACTTC. Its translation is CASKNGEQYF.

This clonotype was counted at least ten times. This chain connects TRBV2 to TRBJ2-3; D assignment may be TRBD1 or TRBD2 (6 bases each). Germline V gene lookup returns CDR1 SNHLY and CDR2 FYNNEI. The CDR3 has 14 amino acids. Trimming cost V 7 bases and J 6 bases, with 17 bases left between them. For the CDR3, the DNA is TGTGCCAGCACCAGGGGAGGAGGTAGCGATACGCAGTATTTT. Protein: CASTRGGGSDTQYF.

Many counts were recorded for this clonotype. The V call is TRBV10-2, the J call TRBJ2-3; D gene uncertain. This CDR3 spans 11 amino acids. Germline assignment: CDR1 WSHSY and CDR2 SAAADI. Trimming shortened V by 7 bases and J by 0 bases, and 2 bases separated the two germline ends. CDR3 nucleotide sequence: TGCGCCAGCACCAGCACAGATACGCAGTATTTT. Translated: CASTSTDTQYF.

Points on this clonotype: This could be a read error, since a much larger clone is one nucleotide away. V is TRBV20-1 and J is TRBJ2-5; possible D gene TRBD2, 6 bases. V dropped 2 bases and J dropped 5 bases, with 15 bases sitting between them. This CDR3 contains 14 residues. Per the germline V gene, CDR1 is DFQATT and CDR2 is SNEGSKA (reference sequence). CDR3: CSARRVAAHETQYF. CDR3 nucleotide sequence: TGCAGTGCTAGAAGGGTAGCGGCACACGAGACCCAGTACTTC.

V and J are TRBV5-4 and TRBJ2-2; a possible D gene is TRBD2 (6 bases). The ends were cut back, 4 bases at V and 0 bases at J, with 10 bases in the middle. This CDR3 is built from 15 residues. CDR1 and CDR2 from the germline V gene are SGHNT and YYREEE (reference sequence). The chain's CDR3 is CASSVGLPNTGELFF. CDR3 DNA: TGTGCCAGCAGCGTGGGACTTCCGAACACCGGGGAGCTGTTTTTT.

This clonotype has a count of ten or more. The chain is built from TRBV3-1 and TRBJ1-1; weak D call: TRBD1 (5 bases). The V gene lost 5 bases and the J gene lost 1 base, with 11 bases spanning the gap. Germline V gives CDR1 LGHDT, CDR2 YNNKEL (reference sequence). The CDR3 length is 14 residues. CDR3 residues: CASSLGAANTEAFF. The CDR3 DNA sequence: TGTGCCAGCAGCTTAGGGGCTGCGAACACTGAAGCTTTCTTT.

V is TRBV12-3 or TRBV12-4 and J is TRBJ2-1, with TRBD2 identical over 10 bases. V lost 3 bases to trimming and J lost 7 bases; unmatched junction nucleotides: 15. This CDR3 region has 18 residues. CDR3 sequence reads: CASSLRTSGIGVGNEQFF. CDR3 coding DNA: TGTGCCAGCAGTTTGAGGACTAGCGGAATAGGGGTCGGGAATGAGCAGTTCTTC.

In regard to this clonotype: With a much larger clone just one base away, this may be a read error. CDR3 protein: CASSRDSPYEQYF. The CDR3 DNA is TGTGCCAGCAGCCGGGACTCCCCCTACGAGCAGTACTTC. This rearrangement joins TRBV5-5 to TRBJ2-7, with a possible D match to TRBD2 (6 bases). Germline CDR1 reads SGHKS; CDR2 reads YYEKEE (reference sequence). V was shortened by 4 bases and J by 2 bases, with 10 bases between the two germline ends. The CDR3 extends over 13 amino acids.

This clonotype was recorded at least ten times. V is TRBV7-9 and J is TRBJ1-6; tentative D call: TRBD1 (5 bases). Germline V gene sequence: CDR1 SEHNR, CDR2 FQNEAQ (reference sequence). This CDR3 is built from 15 residues. V was pared by 4 bases and J by 8 bases, with 15 bases between. The CDR3 protein is CASSSGHPYDSPLHF. DNA for the CDR3: TGTGCCAGCAGCTCTGGACACCCGTATGATTCACCCCTCCACTTT. The full variable domain, rest sourced from reference TRBV7-9 and TRBJ1-6, is DTGVSQNPRHKITKRGQNVTFRCDPISEHNRLYWYRQTLGQGPEFLTYFQNEAQLEKSRLLSDRFSAERPKGSFSTLEIQRTEQGDSAMYLCASSSGHPYDSPLHFGNGTRLTVT.

This chain joins TRBV27 and TRBJ2-1, with unresolved D. Germline CDR1 and CDR2: MNHEY and SMNVEV (reference sequence). V gave up 3 bases and J gave up 3 bases, with 15 bases separating them. The CDR3 has 16 amino acids. This CDR3 is CASSFYFPASYNEQFF. The CDR3 DNA is TGTGCCAGCAGTTTCTATTTCCCGGCCAGCTACAATGAGCAGTTCTTC.

This clonotype was recorded at least ten times. The gene calls are TRBV14 and TRBJ2-5, with unresolved D. This CDR3 spans 14 amino acids. Germline lookup yields CDR1 SGHDN and CDR2 FVKESK. V was clipped by 5 bases and J by 5 bases, with 15 bases between them. This chain's CDR3 is CASSERRVGETQYF. The CDR3 DNA reads as TGTGCCAGCAGCGAGAGACGAGTTGGTGAGACCCAGTACTTC.

The chain links TRBV27 to TRBJ2-3, with TRBD1 identical over 8 bases. Unmatched junction bases numbered 8, after V lost 8 bases and J lost 7 bases. The CDR3 has 13 residues. The V gene's germline CDR1 is MNHEY and CDR2 SMNVEV (reference sequence). The CDR3 here is CASRDRNDYTQYF. In DNA form, the CDR3 reads TGTGCCAGCCGGGACAGGAATGATTATACGCAGTATTTT.

This clonotype was seen repeatedly, ten times or more. This chain joins TRBV9 and TRBJ2-1; TRBD2 aligns across 9 bases. CDR1 SGDLS and CDR2 YYNGEE come from the germline V gene. V was pared by 0 bases and J by 10 bases, with 2 bases of the junction left unmatched. The CDR3 contains 13 residues. CDR3 in amino acids: CASSVGLAGEQFF. The CDR3 DNA is TGTGCCAGCAGCGTAGGCCTAGCGGGAGAGCAGTTCTTC.

The chain employs TRBV7-2 and TRBJ2-5, with 7 nucleotides matching TRBD2. The J segment lost 7 bases and the V segment lost 3 bases, leaving 5 bases of the junction unmatched. CDR1 is SGHTA and CDR2 is FQGNSA in the germline V gene. CDR3 length equals 13 residues. In DNA form, the CDR3 reads TGTGCCAGCAGCTTCAACACGGGGGGGACCCAGTACTTC. Encoded protein: CASSFNTGGTQYF.

This clonotype was found many times. The chain employs TRBV20-1 and TRBJ2-3; 7 nucleotides agree with TRBD2. V was pared by 6 bases and J by 5 bases, with 17 bases of the junction left unmatched. The CDR3 contains 16 residues. Looked up from germline, CDR1 is DFQATT and CDR2 is SNEGSKA (reference sequence). The CDR3 spells CSARRGVAGLGDTQYF. The CDR3 coding sequence is TGCAGTGCAAGACGGGGGGTGGCGGGACTGGGAGATACGCAGTATTTT.

This clonotype has ten or more counts. This chain links TRBV20-1 with TRBJ1-1; D unclear. Per the germline V gene, CDR1 is DFQATT and CDR2 is SNEGSKA (reference sequence). The CDR3 is made up of 11 amino acids. V lost 4 bases and J lost 11, with 14 bases in between. CDR3 amino acids: CSATVTEPAFF. The CDR3, as DNA: TGCAGTGCTACAGTTACGGAGCCGGCTTTCTTT.

This clonotype was recorded at least ten times. This chain joins TRBV30 and TRBJ2-5; D uncertain. V was cut by 4 bases and J by 6 bases, with 15 bases left in between. The CDR3 spans 13 residues. Germline V CDR1 and CDR2: GTSNPN, SVGIG (reference sequence). The CDR3 protein is CAWMGGPGQTQYF. Here the CDR3 DNA reads TGTGCCTGGATGGGTGGACCAGGCCAGACCCAGTACTTC.